This section outlines one T cell receptor beta chain sequence together with its context. Its cognate antigen is unknown. CDR1 and CDR2 (germline): SGHTA, FQGNSA. CDR3 length: 15 amino acids. V lost 3 bases and J 11 bases, leaving 20 bases between the germline ends. This entry is derived from a study of blood T cells in healthy people across ages. Findings and limits, study-wide: Naive T cell percentage showed a strong correlation with TCR beta diversity.

Donors were healthy Caucasian individuals from Russia aged about 6 to 95. A second about 7 to 11 cycle PCR used barcoded and J-beta primers. MiXCR, run by TCRdb on the 5' RACE reads, gives a single entry per CDR3 protein. The table shows roughly 2 million distinct CDR3 sequences, with less than 50% occurring only once. The specimen sequenced was blood. J is TRBJ2-1 and V is TRBV7-2, with D perhaps TRBD2 (6 bases). The receptor's source is a woman in her thirties or forties in good health. CDR3 coding DNA: TGTGCCAGCAGCTTGGACCGAGGGACTGGCCCAAAGCAGTTCTTC. Its translation is CASSLDRGTGPKQFF.